This paragraph reports one T cell receptor (beta chain). This sample was included in a study of cytomegalovirus exposure and HLA in healthy donors. Amplification used 60 Vbeta primers and 13 Jbeta primers. The data were produced by immunoSEQ multiplex PCR, yet TCRdb's version contains in-frame clones alone and is incomplete. In total, the table holds around 52,000 clones. This CDR3 has 15 amino acids. With 5 bases clipped from V and 1 base from J, the junction kept 5 bases outside the gene matches. Germline V gives CDR1 SGHAT, CDR2 FQNNGV. The TCR originated in a man aged 35 to 55 in good health and CMV-seropositive. The rearrangement joins TRBV11-2 to TRBJ2-3; 8 positions agree with TRBD2. The sequencing input was PBMCs. The CDR3 is CASSLGGAGTDTQYF. CDR3 coding DNA: TGTGCCAGCAGCCTCGGGGGGGCGGGCACAGATACGCAGTATTTT.